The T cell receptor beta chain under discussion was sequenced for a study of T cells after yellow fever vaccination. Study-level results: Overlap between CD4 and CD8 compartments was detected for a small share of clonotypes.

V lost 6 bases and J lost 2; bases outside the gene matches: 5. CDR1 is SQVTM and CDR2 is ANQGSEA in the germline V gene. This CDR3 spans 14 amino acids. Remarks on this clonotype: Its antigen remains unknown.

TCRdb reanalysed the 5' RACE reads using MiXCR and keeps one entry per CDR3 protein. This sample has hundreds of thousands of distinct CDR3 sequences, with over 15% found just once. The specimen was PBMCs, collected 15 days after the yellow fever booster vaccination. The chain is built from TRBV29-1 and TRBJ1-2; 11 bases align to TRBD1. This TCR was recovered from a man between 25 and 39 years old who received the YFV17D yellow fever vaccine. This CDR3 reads CSVGQGARNYGYTF. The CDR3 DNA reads TGCAGCGTAGGACAGGGGGCGAGGAACTATGGCTACACCTTC.